The 10 T cell receptor beta chains below all came from one sample that was sequenced in a study of human T cells and chemical hapten exposure. Each CDR3 protein gets one entry after TCRdb re-called the RACE reads with MiXCR. The sample records about 160,000 distinct CDR3 sequences, 25% to 35% being singletons. Time point meaning: patch test 3, about 24 weeks after DPC sensitization. Treatment here: therapeutic diphenylcyclopropenone sensitization with weekly scalp DPC. Sequences were derived from whole blood, sampled in connection with sensitization to the hapten diphenylcyclopropenone (DPC). These receptors were obtained from a young woman with alopecia areata. Some clones in this sample may be carry-over from other donors' samples.

A few counts support this clonotype. V and J are TRBV29-1 and TRBJ1-1, with unresolved D. The CDR3 sequence is 11 residues long. Trimming removed 4 bases from V and 1 base from J, with 4 bases in between. The V gene's germline CDR1 is SQVTM and CDR2 ANQGSEA. CDR3 region: CSVGENTEAFF. Here the CDR3 DNA reads TGCAGCGTTGGAGAGAACACTGAAGCTTTCTTT.

V gene TRBV6-2 or TRBV6-3 combines with J gene TRBJ1-6; no clear D. The CDR3 totals 15 residues. The germline V gene encodes CDR1 MNHEY and CDR2 SVGEGT. Trimming took off 5 bases at V and 8 bases at J, with 16 bases between the two ends. In DNA, the CDR3 is TGTGCCAGCAGTCCCCCGGTCGTATTGGATTCACCCCTCCACTTT. This codes for CASSPPVVLDSPLHF.

Only one count was recorded for this clonotype. The chain employs TRBV4-1 and TRBJ1-1; D perhaps matches TRBD1 (5 bases). The germline CDR1 and CDR2 sequences are MGHRA and YSYEKL. The V end lost 1 base, the J end lost 2 bases, and 23 bases lay between the germline ends. This CDR3 comprises 19 residues. Here the CDR3 DNA reads TGCGCCAGCAGCCAAGCTACATCTGCGGTAGGGGTGTTTAACACTGAAGCTTTCTTT. Protein product: CASSQATSAVGVFNTEAFF.

The chain has TRBV20-1 and TRBJ2-7; D is uncertain. Germline V gene sequence: CDR1 DFQATT, CDR2 SNEGSKA (reference sequence). V was clipped by 5 bases and J by 1 base, with 15 bases between them. This CDR3 contains 14 residues. The CDR3 region has the DNA TGCAGTGCTCCAAGGGTAATAGGGTCCTACGAGCAGTACTTC. Its protein product is CSAPRVIGSYEQYF.

This clonotype was found many times. The rearrangement joins TRBV4-2 to TRBJ2-2, with no clear D. V was cut by 4 bases and J by 7 bases, with 7 bases left in between. This CDR3 spans 12 amino acids. Per the germline V gene, CDR1 is LGHNA and CDR2 is YNFKEQ. CDR3 nucleotide sequence: TGTGCCAGCAGCCGCTGGGACGGGGAGCTGTTTTTT. Encoded protein: CASSRWDGELFF.

V and J are TRBV10-3 and TRBJ1-5; perhaps TRBD1 as D (6 bases). The ends were cut back, 4 bases at V and 1 base at J, with 11 bases in the middle. CDR1 and CDR2 from the germline V gene are ENHRY and SYGVKD. The CDR3 is 15 amino acids. The CDR3 DNA is TGTGCCATCAGTGTGGGGCAGGGGAGCAATCAGCCCCAGCATTTT. This gives the protein CAISVGQGSNQPQHF.

This clonotype was detected once. This chain's CDR3 is CASSLTGPGDEQYF. CDR3 DNA: TGTGCCAGCAGCTTAACGGGCCCCGGCGACGAGCAGTACTTC. The chain recombines TRBV7-3 with TRBJ2-7; D gene ambiguous. Trimming cost V 0 bases and J 5 bases, with 11 bases left between them. This CDR3 has 14 amino acids. The germline CDR1 and CDR2 sequences are SGHTA and FQGTGA. The full variable domain, completed using reference TRBV7-3 and TRBJ2-7, is GAGVSQTPSNKVTEKGKYVELRCDPISGHTALYWYRQSLGQGPEFLIYFQGTGAADDSGLPNDRFFAVRPEGSVSTLKIQRTERGDSAVYLCASSLTGPGDEQYFGPGTRLTVT.

V usage is TRBV7-9 and J usage is TRBJ1-3; TRBD1 matches at 10 bases. Looked up from germline, CDR1 is SEHNR and CDR2 is FQNEAQ (reference sequence). The trim removed 1 base at V and 8 bases at J, leaving 5 bases unmatched. The CDR3 runs to 15 residues. CDR3 protein: CASSLGQGAAHTIYF. The CDR3 DNA follows: TGTGCCAGCAGCTTAGGACAGGGGGCTGCTCACACCATATATTTT.

The sample holds a few counts of this clonotype. J is TRBJ2-3 and V is TRBV3-1; D possibly corresponds to TRBD2 (5 bases). The CDR3 length is 17 residues. Per germline, CDR1 LGHDT and CDR2 YNNKEL (reference sequence). The V and J ends lost 4 bases and 0 bases respectively, with 17 bases between them. CDR3 region: CASSRLLTRSSTDTQYF. For the CDR3, the DNA is TGTGCCAGCAGCCGACTACTTACTAGATCGAGCACAGATACGCAGTATTTT.

This clonotype occurred a few times. V gene TRBV28 combines with J gene TRBJ2-2; D call uncertain. The V end lost 7 bases, the J end lost 4 bases, and 10 bases lay between the germline ends. This CDR3 is built from 13 residues. Germline CDR1 MDHEN, CDR2 SYDVKM. As DNA, the CDR3 is TGTGCCAGCACGAAAGGCGGCACCGGGGAGCTGTTTTTT. Encoded protein: CASTKGGTGELFF. The full variable domain, in which reference TRBV28 and TRBJ2-2 provide the parts outside the CDR3, is DVKVTQSSRYLVKRTGEKVFLECVQDMDHENMFWYRQDPGLGLRLIYFSYDVKMKEKGDIPEGYSVSREKKERFSLILESASTNQTSMYLCASTKGGTGELFFGEGSRLTVL.